This T cell receptor (beta chain) comes out of a study of T cell responses to AZD1222 COVID-19 vaccine. Study outcomes and limitations: The donors showed a predominance of white British ancestry and of females, with possible underestimation of clonal diversity.

Sequencing used immunoSEQ multiplex PCR; TCRdb keeps in-frame clones, though not all of them. The data show 250,000 or so clones, with roughly 93% seen just once and roughly 0.5% held by the top ten. The sample holds one count of this clone. No antigen is known for it. The material was peripheral blood, obtained on day 0 of AZD1222 vaccination. This receptor was obtained from an adult in good health.

Written as DNA, the CDR3 is TGTGCCAGCAGCGTTACAGGGTTAGGCGCGAGGCGTGAGGGGGAGCTGTTTTTT. The encoded protein is CASSVTGLGARREGELFF. This sequence joins TRBV9 and TRBJ2-2, with D possibly TRBD1 on 6 matching bases. The CDR3 extends over 18 amino acids. The germline V gene has CDR1 SGDLS and CDR2 YYNGEE. V lost 2 bases, J lost 8 bases, and 25 bases lay in between.